This T cell receptor beta chain comes out of a study of CD8+ T cells in alopecia areata. Overall study results and limits: Tofacitinib delivered significant drops in scalp clonality and in expanded CD8+ clones among the top 100. Especially in alopecia totalis/universalis, lesional scalp showed greater clonality than normal scalp did.

Treatment in this sample: oral pan-JAK inhibitor, 5-10 mg twice daily. CD4+ and CD8+ T cells were sorted from PBMCs stained for CD3, CD4 and CD8. cDNA reverse transcribed from extracted RNA served as the sequencing template. Some clones are missing from TCRdb's copy, which holds only in-frame ones; the method was immunoSEQ multiplex PCR. This table has fewer than 350,000 clones, 58% appearing once. CDR3 length: 15 residues. V was pared by 4 bases and J by 2 bases, with 7 bases of the junction left unmatched. CDR1 is MNHEY and CDR2 is SVGAGI in the germline V gene. Notes on this clone: Its antigen is currently unknown.

The origin of this receptor is a human donor with alopecia areata. V is TRBV6-5 and J is TRBJ2-7; 8 bases align to TRBD2. Material: CD4+ T cells sorted from blood, obtained at week 24, from a patient treated with tofacitinib. CDR3 in DNA: TGTGCCAGCAGTTCCACGGGGGGGCCCCCCTACGAGCAGTACTTC. This codes for CASSSTGGPPYEQYF.